The entry below gives a single T cell receptor (beta chain) sequence along with its context. In the authors' workflow: Using reference gene primer amplification, nucleated cell counts were estimated. Clones were read by immunoSEQ multiplex PCR, and TCRdb kept only the in-frame ones, dropping some. For V, J and clone size, that table is used; D and trimming come from the DNA. Among around 67,000 clones listed, around nine tenths were seen once. The germline V gene has CDR1 SGDLS and CDR2 YYNGEE. J was trimmed by 4 bases and V by 4 bases; bases with no gene match: 8. The CDR3 extends over 16 amino acids. The data belong to a study of blood T cell repertoires in COVID-19.

The sequenced material came from peripheral blood. The receptor was isolated from an elderly woman with active or convalescent COVID-19. The chain links TRBV9 to TRBJ2-3, with 11 bases aligning to TRBD2. CDR3 loop: CASSNIAGGHPDTQYF. As DNA, the CDR3 is TGTGCCAGCAGCAACATAGCGGGAGGGCATCCAGATACGCAGTATTTT.